What follows are 17 T cell receptor beta chains derived from one specimen sequenced in a study of early T cells in non-severe SARS-CoV-2 infection. MiXCR, applied by TCRdb to the 5' RACE reads, yields one record per CDR3 protein. Counted here are approximately 85,000 distinct CDR3 sequences, around 12% occurring once; the ten biggest clones make up about 6%. The sequenced sample was whole blood. These receptors came from an adult who was a healthcare worker with PCR-confirmed SARS-CoV-2 infection or an uninfected control (not recorded which).

The V call is TRBV7-3, the J call TRBJ1-6, with D perhaps matching TRBD1 (5 bases). The V gene lost 2 bases and the J gene lost 7 bases, with 12 bases spanning the gap. The germline CDR1 and CDR2 sequences are SGHTA and FQGTGA. CDR3 length: 15 residues. CDR3 residues: CASSLEVRANSPLHF. The DNA for the CDR3 is TGTGCCAGCAGCTTAGAGGTCAGGGCGAATTCACCCCTCCACTTT.

This clonotype was seen ten or more times. The chain is built from TRBV4-3 and TRBJ2-3; D not certain. The germline gives CDR1 LGHNA, CDR2 YSLEER. V lost 0 bases and J lost 1, with 17 bases in between. The CDR3 runs 18 residues. As DNA, the CDR3 is TGCGCCAGCAGCCAAGATTATTCGGCTAGGGCTGGCACAGATACGCAGTATTTT. This gives the protein CASSQDYSARAGTDTQYF.

This chain connects TRBV7-6 to TRBJ2-1; TRBD1 matches 9 bases. The CDR3 has 16 amino acids. Germline trimming cut 6 bases from V and 1 base from J; bases unmatched to any gene: 7. In germline, CDR1 is SGHVS, CDR2 FNYEAQ. CDR3 sequence reads: CASRRGTGQSYNEQFF. In DNA, the CDR3 is TGTGCCAGCAGACGTGGGACAGGGCAATCCTACAATGAGCAGTTCTTC.

This clonotype was seen many times. This chain connects TRBV20-1 to TRBJ2-5; possible D gene TRBD2, 6 bases. Germline values: CDR1 DFQATT, CDR2 SNEGSKA (reference sequence). There are 13 residues in the CDR3. V was pared by 6 bases and J by 0 bases, with 11 bases between. The CDR3 sequence is CSAPSGYQETQYF. The CDR3 DNA reads TGCAGTGCCCCAAGCGGGTACCAAGAGACCCAGTACTTC.

This clonotype was observed many times. The chain joins TRBV7-2 to TRBJ2-3; D is unclear. The CDR3 runs 14 residues. From germline, CDR1 is SGHTA and CDR2 FQGNSA. Trimming pared 5 bases from V and 4 bases from J, leaving 13 bases between. CDR3 amino acids: CASSRERGSDTQYF. CDR3 DNA: TGTGCCAGCAGCAGAGAGCGAGGATCAGATACGCAGTATTTT.

The chain recombines TRBV9 with TRBJ2-2; 8 nucleotides agree with TRBD2. Germline-derived CDR1 and CDR2 are SGDLS and YYNGEE. The CDR3 sequence is 14 residues long. V lost 7 bases, J lost 6 bases, and 8 bases stayed unmatched. The CDR3 nucleotides are TGTGCCAGCCAAGACGGGAGGGGTTCCGGGGAGCTGTTTTTT. It encodes CASQDGRGSGELFF.

V usage is TRBV5-4 and J usage is TRBJ2-7; D might be TRBD2 (6 bases). V lost 4 bases and J lost 5, with 16 bases in between. Germline CDR1 is SGHNT and CDR2 is YYREEE (reference sequence). This CDR3 comprises 14 residues. CDR3 protein: CASSRTGVENEQYF. CDR3 nucleotides: TGTGCCAGCAGCCGGACGGGAGTTGAGAACGAGCAGTACTTC.

This chain uses TRBV12-3 or TRBV12-4 with TRBJ2-7, with D perhaps matching TRBD1 or TRBD2 (6 bases each). This CDR3 region has 13 residues. V gave up 5 bases and J gave up 6 bases, with 14 bases separating them. Here the CDR3 DNA reads TGTGCCAGCAGTCGGCAACAGGGAGGCGAGCAGTACTTC. This sequence encodes CASSRQQGGEQYF.

The V gene is TRBV4-3, the J gene TRBJ1-1; D gene unclear. The CDR3 runs to 14 residues. V lost 2 bases, J lost 0 bases, and 7 bases lay in between. CDR1 is LGHNA, CDR2 YSLEER, per germline. CDR3 sequence reads: CASSQQVMNTEAFF. The DNA for the CDR3 is TGCGCCAGCAGCCAACAGGTAATGAACACTGAAGCTTTCTTT.

This clonotype was observed many times. This rearrangement joins TRBV4-1 to TRBJ1-3; no definite D call. Germline V gives CDR1 MGHRA, CDR2 YSYEKL. The V and J ends lost 3 bases and 2 bases respectively, with 5 bases between them. The CDR3 is 13 residues long. This CDR3 reads CASSQGPGNTIYF. CDR3 coding DNA: TGCGCCAGCAGCCAGGGCCCTGGAAACACCATATATTTT.

The V and J genes are TRBV4-2 and TRBJ2-1; 10 nucleotides line up with TRBD2. J was trimmed by 5 bases and V by 0 bases; bases with no gene match: 1. From germline, CDR1 is LGHNA and CDR2 YNFKEQ. The CDR3 is 15 residues long. The CDR3 sequence is CASSQDLAGDNEQFF. Written as DNA, the CDR3 is TGTGCCAGCAGCCAAGATCTAGCGGGAGACAATGAGCAGTTCTTC.

Only a few counts were recorded for this clonotype. This chain links TRBV13 with TRBJ1-1; D call uncertain. The CDR3 has 14 residues. Germline CDR1 is PRHDT and CDR2 is FYEKMQ (reference sequence). The V and J ends lost 1 base and 1 base respectively, with 7 bases between them. This CDR3 reads CASSLETENTEAFF. CDR3 nucleotide sequence: TGTGCCAGCAGCTTAGAGACGGAGAACACTGAAGCTTTCTTT.

The rearrangement joins TRBV27 to TRBJ2-6; D uncertain. The germline V gene encodes CDR1 MNHEY and CDR2 SMNVEV (reference sequence). V was trimmed by 1 base and J by 0 bases, leaving 4 bases between them. This CDR3 is built from 15 residues. This chain's CDR3 is CASSLYSSGANVLTF. The CDR3 nucleotides read TGTGCCAGCAGTTTATACAGCTCTGGGGCCAACGTCCTGACTTTC.

This clonotype occurred many times. CDR3 amino acids: CATGLAGAAGTDTQYF. The CDR3 DNA reads as TGTGCCACCGGACTAGCGGGAGCTGCTGGGACAGATACGCAGTATTTT. The chain is built from TRBV24-1 and TRBJ2-3; TRBD2 agrees at 13 bases. This CDR3 comprises 16 residues. J gave up 3 bases and V 9 bases, and 8 bases lay outside the gene matches. CDR1 is KGHDR and CDR2 is SFDVKD in the germline V gene.

The genes are TRBV7-9 and TRBJ2-5; D might be TRBD1 or TRBD2, each matching 5 bases. This CDR3 is 13 amino acids long. Germline V lookup: CDR1 SEHNR, CDR2 FQNEAQ (reference sequence). V lost 10 bases to trimming and J lost 1 base, with 13 bases between them. The CDR3 reads CATEGESQETQYF. CDR3 nucleotide sequence: TGTGCCACCGAAGGGGAGAGCCAAGAGACCCAGTACTTC. The full variable domain, with the rest looked up from reference TRBV7-9 and TRBJ2-5, is DTGVSQNPRHKITKRGQNVTFRCDPISEHNRLYWYRQTLGQGPEFLTYFQNEAQLEKSRLLSDRFSAERPKGSFSTLEIQRTEQGDSAMYLCATEGESQETQYFGPGTRLLVL.

The chain has TRBV29-1 and TRBJ1-5; D remains ambiguous. Germline-derived CDR1 and CDR2 are SQVTM and ANQGSEA. The V end was cut by 6 bases, the J end by 1 base, with 13 bases between. This CDR3 is built from 14 residues. The CDR3 DNA is TGCAGCGTCGCCCGCGGGAGCAGCAATCAGCCCCAGCATTTT. Protein product: CSVARGSSNQPQHF.

This clonotype was seen a handful of times. The CDR3 sequence is CASSFTSGNSDTQYF. DNA of the CDR3: TGTGCCAGCAGCTTTACTAGCGGGAATTCAGATACGCAGTATTTT. This sequence joins TRBV7-2 and TRBJ2-3; 10 nucleotides line up with TRBD2. The CDR3 is 15 residues long. J was trimmed by 4 bases and V by 3 bases; bases with no gene match: 4. CDR1 and CDR2 (germline): SGHTA, FQGNSA.